This T cell receptor (beta chain) is from a study of cytomegalovirus exposure and HLA in healthy donors. General study points: Researchers left out some V segments, among them TRBV6-2 and TRBV6-3, as indistinguishable. Cytomegalovirus status was reportedly diagnosed by the classifier with high sensitivity and specificity.

This clone has just a few counts. The target antigen is unknown. CDR3 size: 15 residues. The V gene's germline CDR1 is MNHNS and CDR2 SASEGT. V dropped 6 bases and J dropped 4; count of bases not matched to a gene: 6. The primer mix had 60 Vbeta and 13 Jbeta primers. Only in-frame clones appear in the TCRdb table, and some are missing; sequencing was by immunoSEQ multiplex PCR. The sample has roughly 69,000 clones; more than 75% are singletons. This sequence joins TRBV6-1 and TRBJ1-2; 12 positions match TRBD1. This TCR derives from a young man in good health and CMV-seronegative. Sequenced sample: PBMCs. CDR3 nucleotide sequence: TGTGCCAGCAGGTGGGGACAGGGGGCAGTCTATGGCTACACCTTC. Translation: CASRWGQGAVYGYTF.